The sequence of this TCR beta chain was determined in a study of blood T cell dynamics during melanoma immunotherapy. This table comes from immunoSEQ multiplex PCR, and its TCRdb copy is limited to in-frame clones, with some not included. The table lists over 5,500 clones, 80% to 90% of them singletons. Study-level results: Disease-control patients' PBMC repertoires became either more clonal or more diverse at W3.

Time point defined: week 3, after first cycle of checkpoint inhibitor. Response was assessed by RECIST 1.1 at 12 weeks, except two rapid progressors. This CDR3 is built from 16 residues. Trimming pared 0 bases from V and 4 bases from J, leaving 12 bases between. Germline CDR1 is SGHDN and CDR2 is FVKESK. In regard to this clone: The antigen remains unidentified.

The sample consisted of blood, taken from a patient treated with checkpoint blockade. The chain joins TRBV14 to TRBJ2-2, with no clear D. The sequence was obtained from a human donor with melanoma. Some clones in this sample may be carry-over from other donors' samples. Written as DNA, the CDR3 is TGTGCCAGCAGCCAAGACGGTCAGACGGTCACCGGGGAGCTGTTTTTT. It encodes CASSQDGQTVTGELFF.